These 12 T cell receptor beta chains originate from one sample sequenced in a study of CD8+ T cells in alopecia areata. Sequencing used cDNA as its template, made by extracting RNA and reverse transcribing it. Here immunoSEQ multiplex PCR was the method, and the copy in TCRdb shows in-frame clones only, minus some. This table holds 160,000 or so clones, 65% found once. This sample's treatment: oral pan-JAK inhibitor, 5-10 mg twice daily. The sample in question was CD4+ T cells sorted from blood, obtained at week 4, from a patient treated with tofacitinib. Receptors originate from a human donor with alopecia areata.

V gene TRBV30 combines with J gene TRBJ2-6; D gene uncertain. CDR1 is GTSNPN and CDR2 is SVGIG in the germline V gene (reference sequence). The length of the CDR3 is 13 residues. V was shortened by 4 bases and J by 1 base, with 5 bases between the two germline ends. The CDR3 protein is CAWTKSGANVLTF. In DNA, the CDR3 is TGTGCCTGGACCAAATCTGGGGCCAACGTCCTGACTTTC.

The table lists this clone with a few counts. The junction differs from germline at one of its ends, possibly a read error. The chain carries TRBV6-1 and TRBJ2-3; 8 nucleotides align to TRBD2. Germline CDR1 reads MNHNS; CDR2 reads SASEGT. CDR3 size: 15 residues. In DNA form, the CDR3 reads TGTGCCAGCAGGGAAGCGGGGGAAGCGGGAGATACGCAGTATTTT. Amino acids: CASREAGEAGDTQYF.

The chain employs TRBV10-3 and TRBJ2-1; the match to TRBD1 covers 11 bases. The length of the CDR3 is 13 residues. After removal of 10 bases from V and 5 bases from J, the junction contained 4 bases not matched to a gene. Germline V gene data show CDR1 as ENHRY and CDR2 as SYGVKD. The CDR3: CATSGQGDNEQFF. CDR3 DNA sequence: TGTGCCACGTCGGGACAGGGGGACAATGAGCAGTTCTTC.

V gene TRBV4-1 combines with J gene TRBJ2-3; D is unclear. Between the trimmed V and J ends, which lost 4 bases and 0 bases, there was a span of 5 bases. CDR3 length: 13 residues. Germline CDR1 and CDR2: MGHRA and YSYEKL. The CDR3 reads CASSLTSTDTQYF. CDR3 nucleotides: TGCGCCAGCAGCCTTACTAGCACAGATACGCAGTATTTT.

CDR3 loop: CASSLPPGPQYF. Written as DNA, the CDR3 is TGTGCCAGCAGCTTACCTCCCGGACCCCAGTATTTT. This chain connects TRBV7-2 to TRBJ2-3; D is undetermined. CDR1 and CDR2 (germline): SGHTA, FQGNSA. Between the trimmed V and J ends, which lost 2 bases and 12 bases, there was a span of 12 bases. This CDR3 comprises 12 residues.

This chain uses TRBV14 with TRBJ2-7; 10 bases line up with TRBD2. Trimming at V came to 1 base and at J to 2 bases, leaving 2 bases not matched to a gene. The CDR3 runs 15 residues. Germline assignment: CDR1 SGHDN and CDR2 FVKESK. The CDR3 DNA is TGTGCCAGCAGCCAAGGCGGACTAGCGGCCTACGAGCAGTACTTC. Its translation is CASSQGGLAAYEQYF.

The chain carries TRBV29-1 and TRBJ2-3; no clear D. Germline V lookup: CDR1 SQVTM, CDR2 ANQGSEA. The CDR3 totals 11 residues. V was pared by 7 bases and J by 4 bases, with 9 bases between. The CDR3 loop reads CSADPADTQYF. DNA of the CDR3: TGCAGCGCTGACCCGGCAGATACGCAGTATTTT.

This clone was seen repeatedly, ten times or more. The CDR3 loop is CASSLDLDEQFF. CDR3 coding DNA: TGCGCCAGCAGCTTGGACCTGGATGAGCAGTTCTTC. The chain uses TRBV5-1 and TRBJ2-1; no clear D gene. CDR1 and CDR2 (germline): SGHRS, YFSETQ. The CDR3 sequence is 12 residues long. V gave up 0 bases and J gave up 8 bases, with 6 bases separating them.

This clone was recorded a few times. CDR3 amino acids: CASSSNIYEQYF. DNA of the CDR3: TGTGCCAGCAGCTCTAACATCTACGAGCAGTACTTC. The chain couples TRBV2 to TRBJ2-7, with D unclear. Germline V CDR1 and CDR2: SNHLY, FYNNEI. Trimming cost V 6 bases and J 3 bases, with 9 bases left between them. The CDR3 has 12 residues. Drawing the rest from reference TRBV2 and TRBJ2-7, the complete variable domain is EPEVTQTPSHQVTQMGQEVILRCVPISNHLYFYWYRQILGQKVEFLVSFYNNEISEKSEIFDDQFSVERPDGSNFTLKIRSTKLEDSAMYFCASSSNIYEQYFGPGTRLTVT.

This clone was seen a single time. The V gene is TRBV6-6, the J gene TRBJ1-1, with D maybe TRBD1 (6 bases). CDR1 MNHNY and CDR2 SVGAGI come from the germline V gene (reference sequence). Trimming left V 3 bases short and J 1 base short, with 9 bases between. CDR3 length: 14 residues. Here the CDR3 reads CASSYTGWNTEAFF. DNA for the CDR3: TGTGCCAGCAGTTATACAGGGTGGAACACTGAAGCTTTCTTT.

The chain carries TRBV2 and TRBJ2-3; D is unresolved. Germline-derived CDR1 and CDR2 are SNHLY and FYNNEI. V shed 6 bases and J shed 2 bases, with 12 bases lying between them. This CDR3 is 14 amino acids long. CDR3 loop: CASRRRAATDTQYF. The CDR3 DNA is TGTGCCAGCAGACGCCGGGCCGCCACAGATACGCAGTATTTT.

This clone showed up just once. V gene TRBV2 combines with J gene TRBJ1-1, with a possible D match to TRBD1 (5 bases). V gave up 6 bases and J gave up 6 bases, with 11 bases separating them. The CDR3 spans 12 residues. CDR1 and CDR2 (germline): SNHLY, FYNNEI. CDR3 sequence: CASRGAQAEAFF. CDR3 DNA: TGTGCCAGCAGAGGGGCGCAGGCTGAAGCTTTCTTT.